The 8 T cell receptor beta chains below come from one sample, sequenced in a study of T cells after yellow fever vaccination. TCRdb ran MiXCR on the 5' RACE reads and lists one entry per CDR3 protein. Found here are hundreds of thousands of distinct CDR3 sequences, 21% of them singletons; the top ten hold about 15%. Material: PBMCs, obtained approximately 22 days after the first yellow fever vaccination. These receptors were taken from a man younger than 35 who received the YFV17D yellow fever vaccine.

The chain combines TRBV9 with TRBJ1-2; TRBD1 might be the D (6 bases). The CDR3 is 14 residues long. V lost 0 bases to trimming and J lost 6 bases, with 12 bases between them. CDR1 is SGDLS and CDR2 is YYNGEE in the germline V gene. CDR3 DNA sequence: TGTGCCAGCAGCGTAGCATTCGGGGACAATGGCTACACCTTC. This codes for CASSVAFGDNGYTF.

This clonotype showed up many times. Here the CDR3 reads CSAPGTSQTGELFF. The CDR3 coding sequence is TGCAGTGCCCCCGGGACCTCGCAGACCGGGGAGCTGTTTTTT. The chain has TRBV20-1 and TRBJ2-2; D tentatively fits TRBD1 or TRBD2 (5 bases each). The CDR3 length is 14 residues. Trimming cost V 6 bases and J 5 bases, with 16 bases left between them. Germline V gives CDR1 DFQATT, CDR2 SNEGSKA (reference sequence).

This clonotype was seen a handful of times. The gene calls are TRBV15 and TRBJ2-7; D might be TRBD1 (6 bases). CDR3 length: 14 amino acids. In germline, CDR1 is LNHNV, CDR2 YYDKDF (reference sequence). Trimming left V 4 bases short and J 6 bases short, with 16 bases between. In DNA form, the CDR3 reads TGTGCCACCAGCAATACGGGACACGTGAGCGAGCAGTACGTC. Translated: CATSNTGHVSEQYV.

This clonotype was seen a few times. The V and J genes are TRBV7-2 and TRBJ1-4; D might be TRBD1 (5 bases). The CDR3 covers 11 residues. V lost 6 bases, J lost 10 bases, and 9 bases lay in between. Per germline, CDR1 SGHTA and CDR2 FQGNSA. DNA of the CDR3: TGTGCCAGCAGTACCGGGACAAAACTGTTTTTT. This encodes CASSTGTKLFF.

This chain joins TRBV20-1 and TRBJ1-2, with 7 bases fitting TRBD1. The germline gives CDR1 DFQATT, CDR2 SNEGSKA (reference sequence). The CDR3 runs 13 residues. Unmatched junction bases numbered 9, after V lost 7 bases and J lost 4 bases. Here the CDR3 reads CSVRGQRVYGYTF. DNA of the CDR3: TGCAGTGTTAGGGGGCAAAGGGTCTATGGCTACACCTTC.

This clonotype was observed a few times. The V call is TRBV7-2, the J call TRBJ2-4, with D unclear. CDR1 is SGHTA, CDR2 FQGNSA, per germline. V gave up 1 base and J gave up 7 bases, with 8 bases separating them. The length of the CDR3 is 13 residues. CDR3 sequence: CASSLEVGNIQYF. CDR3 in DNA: TGTGCCAGCAGCTTAGAGGTGGGGAACATTCAGTACTTC.

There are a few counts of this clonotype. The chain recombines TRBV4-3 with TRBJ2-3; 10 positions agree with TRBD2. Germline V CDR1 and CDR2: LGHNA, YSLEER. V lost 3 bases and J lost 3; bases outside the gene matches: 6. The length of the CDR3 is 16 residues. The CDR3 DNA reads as TGCGCCAGCAGCCAGGCAACTAGCGGGGCAACAGATACGCAGTATTTT. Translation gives CASSQATSGATDTQYF.

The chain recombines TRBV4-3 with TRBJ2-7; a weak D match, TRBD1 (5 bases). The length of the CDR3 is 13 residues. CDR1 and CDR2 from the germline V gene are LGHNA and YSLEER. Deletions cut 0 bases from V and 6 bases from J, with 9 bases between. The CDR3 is CASSQDHRTEQYF. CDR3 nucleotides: TGCGCCAGCAGCCAAGACCACAGGACCGAGCAGTACTTC.